This TCR beta chain emerged from a study of CD8 T cells in ankylosing spondylitis. TCRdb re-called the 5' RACE reads with MiXCR, one entry per CDR3 protein. Among around 130,000 distinct CDR3 sequences, 6.5% to 9% were seen once, and the ten largest hold 12%. This CDR3 spans 12 amino acids. Per germline, CDR1 SGHVS and CDR2 FQNEAQ. The germline V and J ends were trimmed by 7 bases and 1 base, with 8 bases remaining between them. The rearrangement joins TRBV7-8 to TRBJ2-7; D gene uncertain. This clonotype was sampled from a male donor with ankylosing spondylitis or in good health (not recorded which). The sequenced material came from blood, either unsorted or a sorted T cell fraction (not recorded which). The chain's CDR3 is CASTHVSYEQYF. For the CDR3, the DNA is TGTGCCAGCACCCACGTATCCTACGAGCAGTACTTC.